The 16 T cell receptor beta chains given below trace back to one sample, sequenced in a study of shared clonotypes between healthy human individuals. Sequencing was performed with immunoSEQ multiplex PCR; in TCRdb, only in-frame clones are kept and a portion is missing. The sample has under 600,000 clones; 95% to 98% are singletons. CD45RO-negative, CCR7-selected cells formed the naive CD8 fraction, which excluded terminally differentiated effector memory CD45RA+ cells. Input material: naive CD8+ T cells sorted from blood. These receptors were taken from a man younger than 45 in good health.

V and J are TRBV4-3 and TRBJ1-1; D call uncertain. Germline V lookup: CDR1 LGHNA, CDR2 YSLEER. The CDR3 sequence is 13 residues long. Deletions cut 5 bases from V and 0 bases from J, with 7 bases between. CDR3 bases: TGCGCCAGCAGCTTGCTCCTGAACACTGAAGCTTTCTTT. It specifies CASSLLLNTEAFF.

Here the CDR3 DNA reads TGTGCCAGCAGTGATGGGGGCTCCTACAATGAGCAGTTCTTC. Amino acids: CASSDGGSYNEQFF. The J gene is TRBJ2-1, the V gene TRBV6-1, with D possibly called TRBD1 or TRBD2 (5 bases each). The CDR3 is made up of 14 amino acids. Germline V gene lookup returns CDR1 MNHNS and CDR2 SASEGT. The germline V and J ends were trimmed by 3 bases and 0 bases, with 6 bases remaining between them.

Concerning this clone itself: At the DNA level, this CDR3 is encoded by other sequences in the same sample as well. The rearrangement joins TRBV9 to TRBJ2-7, with D possibly being TRBD1 (6 bases). This CDR3 region has 12 residues. Trimming pared 4 bases from V and 4 bases from J, leaving 9 bases between. Germline V gene sequence: CDR1 SGDLS, CDR2 YYNGEE. In DNA, the CDR3 is TGTGCCAGCAGCCCAACAGGGTACGAGCAGTACTTC. This encodes CASSPTGYEQYF.

In the case of this clone: Other DNA sequences of this sample code for an identical CDR3. V gene TRBV27 combines with J gene TRBJ2-7, with TRBD2 matching 13 bases. Trimming cost V 5 bases and J 2 bases; bases outside gene matches: 3. This CDR3 is 15 amino acids long. CDR1 is MNHEY and CDR2 is SMNVEV in the germline V gene (reference sequence). CDR3 nucleotide sequence: TGTGCCAGCAGTCCGGGACTAGCGGGGACCTACGAGCAGTACTTC. This encodes CASSPGLAGTYEQYF.

The rearrangement joins TRBV9 to TRBJ2-7; D is perhaps TRBD1 or TRBD2 (5 bases each). The CDR3 consists of 15 residues. Trimming stripped 0 bases from V and 4 bases from J, with 14 bases between. Germline CDR1 and CDR2: SGDLS and YYNGEE. The CDR3 nucleotides read TGTGCCAGCAGCGTAGCGGGACGACCTCCGTACGAGCAGTACTTC. Protein: CASSVAGRPPYEQYF.

The rearrangement uses TRBV27 and TRBJ2-1; D is perhaps TRBD2 (5 bases). The CDR3 spans 17 residues. Trimming shortened V by 6 bases and J by 5 bases, and 23 bases separated the two germline ends. CDR1 is MNHEY and CDR2 is SMNVEV in the germline V gene (reference sequence). DNA of the CDR3: TGTGCCAGCAGCCTAACCGGCGGGCGTTCGAAGGACAATGAGCAGTTCTTC. Protein sequence: CASSLTGGRSKDNEQFF.

The genes are TRBV6-5 and TRBJ2-7; the D gene is possibly TRBD2 (5 bases). Trimming pared 10 bases from V and 6 bases from J, leaving 19 bases between. Germline V gene sequence: CDR1 MNHEY, CDR2 SVGAGI. This CDR3 is 13 amino acids long. The CDR3 nucleotides are TGTGCCACGTCCTTGCCGGGAATGGGCGAGCAGTACTTC. Translated, it gives CATSLPGMGEQYF.

The J gene is TRBJ2-7, the V gene TRBV4-3; possible D gene TRBD1, 5 bases. The CDR3 sequence is 15 residues long. Germline assignment: CDR1 LGHNA and CDR2 YSLEER. The V gene lost 0 bases and the J gene lost 5 bases, with 14 bases spanning the gap. The CDR3 nucleotides are TGCGCCAGCAGCCAAGATAAAGCAGGGTCGGACGAGCAGTACTTC. Translated: CASSQDKAGSDEQYF.

DNA for the CDR3: TGTGCCAGCAGTTTACTCTTTTCCGACAGGGATGGTGAAAAACTGTTTTTT. This encodes CASSLLFSDRDGEKLFF. The rearrangement uses TRBV27 and TRBJ1-4, with 7 bases matching TRBD1. The CDR3 runs to 17 residues. The V and J ends lost 2 bases and 7 bases, in that order; junction bases with no gene match: 13. Germline V gene data show CDR1 as MNHEY and CDR2 as SMNVEV (reference sequence).

This chain connects TRBV29-1 to TRBJ2-3; D gene unclear. Per the germline V gene, CDR1 is SQVTM and CDR2 is ANQGSEA. Trimming took off 6 bases at V and 0 bases at J, with 10 bases between the two ends. The length of the CDR3 is 13 residues. CDR3 DNA: TGCAGCGTCCTGTACGCTAGCACAGATACGCAGTATTTT. As protein: CSVLYASTDTQYF.

This rearrangement joins TRBV7-9 to TRBJ2-7; 7 nucleotides match TRBD2. CDR3 size: 15 residues. J gave up 3 bases and V 0 bases, and 5 bases lay outside the gene matches. Per the germline V gene, CDR1 is SEHNR and CDR2 is FQNEAQ (reference sequence). CDR3 loop: CASSLAGGAVYEQYF. Here the CDR3 DNA reads TGTGCCAGCAGCTTAGCGGGAGGGGCGGTCTACGAGCAGTACTTC.

The genes are TRBV18 and TRBJ1-1; possible D gene TRBD1, 6 bases. V dropped 3 bases and J dropped 7 bases, with 15 bases sitting between them. CDR1 is KGHSH and CDR2 is LQKENI in the germline V gene. The CDR3 contains 14 residues. This CDR3 reads CASSPMGHGDEAFF. The CDR3 DNA is TGTGCCAGCTCACCGATGGGACACGGAGATGAAGCTTTCTTT.

This chain links TRBV27 with TRBJ2-1, with TRBD2 matching 7 bases. Trimming removed 7 bases from V and 7 bases from J; junction bases left unmatched: 16. Germline loops: CDR1 MNHEY, CDR2 SMNVEV (reference sequence). The CDR3 has 16 residues. The DNA for the CDR3 is TGTGCCAGCACCCCTAGGGCGGGAGCGTTCGGTAATGAGCAGTTCTTC. It codes for CASTPRAGAFGNEQFF.

The chain recombines TRBV13 with TRBJ2-2; 10 bases are shared with TRBD1. CDR1 and CDR2 from the germline V gene are PRHDT and FYEKMQ (reference sequence). The CDR3 is 16 amino acids. With 5 bases clipped from V and 7 bases from J, the junction kept 10 bases outside the gene matches. The CDR3 region is CASSRPGQGSVGELFF. CDR3 DNA: TGTGCCAGCAGCCGTCCGGGACAGGGGAGCGTCGGGGAGCTGTTTTTT.

This chain connects TRBV27 to TRBJ1-1; D uncertain. The length of the CDR3 is 13 residues. Trimming took off 6 bases at V and 8 bases at J, with 16 bases between the two ends. The germline V gene has CDR1 MNHEY and CDR2 SMNVEV (reference sequence). CDR3 region: CASRELGGPEAFF. The CDR3 bases are TGTGCCAGCAGAGAGTTAGGCGGTCCAGAAGCTTTCTTT.

This chain joins TRBV19 and TRBJ1-1; no clear D. CDR3 size: 12 residues. The germline CDR1 and CDR2 sequences are LNHDA and SQIVND (reference sequence). Between the trimmed V and J ends, which lost 7 bases and 5 bases, there was a span of 11 bases. This CDR3 is CASKAEWTEAFF. CDR3 nucleotide sequence: TGTGCCAGTAAGGCTGAATGGACTGAAGCTTTCTTT. Complete variable domain (other parts from reference TRBV19 and TRBJ1-1): DGGITQSPKYLFRKEGQNVTLSCEQNLNHDAMYWYRQDPGQGLRLIYYSQIVNDFQKGDIAEGYSVSREKKESFPLTVTSAQKNPTAFYLCASKAEWTEAFFGQGTRLTVV.